Included here is one TCR beta chain sequence, with context. These data originate in a study of OX40 agonist ivuxolimab in advanced cancers. Study-wide background: Subjects had a mean age of about 65 years, with a range of about 23 to 85; just over 80% were male.

Autoimmune disease history or systemic immunosuppression led to patient exclusion. The CDR3 runs to 16 residues. Per the germline V gene, CDR1 is SGHTA and CDR2 is FQGNSA. Trimming pared 4 bases from V and 8 bases from J, leaving 23 bases between. Data came from immunoSEQ multiplex PCR; TCRdb stores just in-frame clones and leaves some out. The table includes about 58,000 clones, roughly nine tenths detected once. The material was CD4+ or CD8+ T cells sorted from blood, obtained in a trial of the OX40 agonist ivuxolimab. V gene TRBV7-2 combines with J gene TRBJ1-2; tentatively, D is TRBD1 (6 bases). The receptor's source is an adult with an advanced solid tumor such as melanoma, head and neck, liver or kidney cancer. This CDR3 reads CASSYGTLGVGWGYTF. For the CDR3, the DNA is TGTGCCAGCAGCTACGGGACATTGGGGGTTGGTTGGGGCTACACCTTC.